Following are 12 T cell receptor beta chains from one sample sequenced in a study of cytomegalovirus exposure and HLA in healthy donors. Data came from immunoSEQ multiplex PCR; TCRdb stores just in-frame clones and leaves some out. The sample includes 57,000 or so clones, roughly 90% of them seen just once. The sequenced material came from PBMCs. These receptors all come from a woman aged 25 to 39 in good health and CMV-seronegative.

The chain couples TRBV10-3 to TRBJ2-7; 9 nucleotides align to TRBD1. Per the germline V gene, CDR1 is ENHRY and CDR2 is SYGVKD. The V segment lost 5 bases and the J segment 3 bases; nucleotides outside the gene matches: 11. The CDR3 runs to 16 residues. The CDR3 nucleotides are TGTGCCATCAGTTGGGAGTTTGGGGGACAGGGCTACGAGCAGTACTTC. Its protein product is CAISWEFGGQGYEQYF.

The chain combines TRBV19 with TRBJ2-3, with D possibly matching TRBD1 (6 bases). The CDR3 contains 18 residues. V dropped 4 bases and J dropped 0 bases, with 20 bases sitting between them. CDR1 and CDR2 (germline): LNHDA, SQIVND (reference sequence). For the CDR3, the DNA is TGTGCCAGTAGTAAAGAAACAGGGAGATTGTCCAGCACAGATACGCAGTATTTT. Its translation is CASSKETGRLSSTDTQYF.

The V gene is TRBV10-2, the J gene TRBJ2-7; the match to TRBD2 covers 7 bases. Germline trimming cut 0 bases from V and 4 bases from J; bases unmatched to any gene: 12. Germline V CDR1 and CDR2: WSHSY, SAAADI. The length of the CDR3 is 17 residues. The CDR3 reads CASSESDYGRSDYEQYF. The CDR3 DNA sequence: TGCGCCAGCAGTGAGTCGGATTACGGGAGGTCCGATTACGAGCAGTACTTC.

The genes are TRBV19 and TRBJ2-1; the match to TRBD2 covers 11 bases. CDR1 and CDR2 (germline): LNHDA, SQIVND (reference sequence). This CDR3 contains 16 residues. V shed 3 bases and J 7 bases; nucleotides not matched to a gene: 8. The CDR3 spells CASSIVFGTSGNEQFF. Here the CDR3 DNA reads TGTGCCAGTAGTATTGTGTTTGGGACTAGCGGAAATGAGCAGTTCTTC.

The chain employs TRBV5-4 and TRBJ2-1; 8 nucleotides agree with TRBD1. V lost 4 bases to trimming and J lost 5 bases; unmatched junction nucleotides: 14. This CDR3 contains 17 residues. The germline V gene encodes CDR1 SGHNT and CDR2 YYREEE (reference sequence). Here the CDR3 DNA reads TGTGCCAGCAGCGCCCCCCTTCAGGGGGCAGGACACAATGAGCAGTTCTTC. It specifies CASSAPLQGAGHNEQFF.

Only one count was recorded for this clone. This chain uses TRBV6-1 with TRBJ2-1; the D gene is possibly TRBD1 (6 bases). This CDR3 comprises 13 residues. The V end was cut by 6 bases, the J end by 8 bases, with 14 bases between. CDR1 is MNHNS, CDR2 SASEGT, per germline. Here the CDR3 reads CASSQGPRDEQFF. CDR3 DNA: TGTGCCAGCAGCCAGGGGCCGAGGGATGAGCAGTTCTTC.

The genes are TRBV28 and TRBJ2-1; 8 bases fit TRBD2. The CDR3 is 15 residues long. With V trimmed by 5 bases and J by 10 bases, 13 bases remained unmatched. Germline CDR1 and CDR2: MDHEN and SYDVKM. This CDR3 reads CASSGTRPPTYEQFF. In DNA, the CDR3 is TGTGCCAGCAGTGGGACTAGACCCCCCACATACGAGCAGTTCTTC. Together with reference TRBV28 and TRBJ2-1, the CDR3 gives the full variable domain: DVKVTQSSRYLVKRTGEKVFLECVQDMDHENMFWYRQDPGLGLRLIYFSYDVKMKEKGDIPEGYSVSREKKERFSLILESASTNQTSMYLCASSGTRPPTYEQFFGPGTRLTVL.

The gene calls are TRBV11-2 and TRBJ2-7; D remains unclear. The germline gives CDR1 SGHAT, CDR2 FQNNGV. Deletions cut 5 bases from V and 3 bases from J, with 14 bases between. The CDR3 sequence is 14 residues long. This CDR3 reads CASSRTDAGYEQYF. DNA for the CDR3: TGTGCCAGCAGCCGTACTGATGCCGGCTACGAGCAGTACTTC. Looking up the rest from reference TRBV11-2 and TRBJ2-7 gives the full variable domain: EAGVAQSPRYKIIEKRQSVAFWCNPISGHATLYWYQQILGQGPKLLIQFQNNGVVDDSQLPKDRFSAERLKGVDSTLKIQPAKLEDSAVYLCASSRTDAGYEQYFGPGTRLTVT.

In its sample, this clone was seen once. V is TRBV7-9 and J is TRBJ2-1; maybe TRBD2 (5 bases). CDR1 is SEHNR and CDR2 is FQNEAQ in the germline V gene (reference sequence). Trimming took off 0 bases at V and 2 bases at J, with 5 bases between the two ends. CDR3 length: 14 residues. In DNA form, the CDR3 reads TGTGCCAGCAGCTTAGCCGGGACCTACAATGAGCAGTTCTTC. This gives the protein CASSLAGTYNEQFF.

The V call is TRBV7-9, the J call TRBJ2-1; TRBD2 agrees at 7 bases. CDR3 size: 15 residues. The trim removed 6 bases at V and 6 bases at J, leaving 11 bases unmatched. Germline V CDR1 and CDR2: SEHNR, FQNEAQ (reference sequence). CDR3 sequence reads: CASSSTERDGNEQFF. CDR3 nucleotide sequence: TGTGCCAGCAGTTCCACCGAGCGGGACGGCAATGAGCAGTTCTTC.

This CDR3 reads CASSPRIQGARTNEKLFF. CDR3 DNA: TGTGCCAGCAGCCCAAGAATACAGGGGGCGAGGACTAATGAAAAACTGTTTTTT. The chain employs TRBV7-9 and TRBJ1-4; 9 bases match TRBD1. CDR1 and CDR2 (germline): SEHNR, FQNEAQ (reference sequence). The length of the CDR3 is 18 residues. V lost 5 bases and J lost 2; bases outside the gene matches: 12. The full variable domain, rest sourced from reference TRBV7-9 and TRBJ1-4, is DTGVSQNPRHKITKRGQNVTFRCDPISEHNRLYWYRQTLGQGPEFLTYFQNEAQLEKSRLLSDRFSAERPKGSFSTLEIQRTEQGDSAMYLCASSPRIQGARTNEKLFFGSGTQLSVL.

The V call is TRBV5-1, the J call TRBJ1-5; TRBD1 might be the D (6 bases). Trimming took off 0 bases at V and 6 bases at J, with 10 bases between the two ends. The germline V gene has CDR1 SGHRS and CDR2 YFSETQ. The CDR3 is 14 amino acids. The CDR3 region has the DNA TGCGCCAGCAGCTTGGAGGGGGATGCTCAGCCCCAGCATTTT. Translated: CASSLEGDAQPQHF.